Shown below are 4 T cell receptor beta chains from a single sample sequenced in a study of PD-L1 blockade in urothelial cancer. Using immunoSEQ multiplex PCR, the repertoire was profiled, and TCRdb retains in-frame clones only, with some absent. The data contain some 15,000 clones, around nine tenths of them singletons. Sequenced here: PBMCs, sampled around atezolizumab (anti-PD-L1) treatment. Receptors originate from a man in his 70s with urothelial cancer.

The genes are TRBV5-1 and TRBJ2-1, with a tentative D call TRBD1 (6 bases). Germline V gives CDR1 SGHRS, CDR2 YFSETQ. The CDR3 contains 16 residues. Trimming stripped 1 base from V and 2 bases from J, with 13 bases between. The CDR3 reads CASSLTGYVTYNEQFF. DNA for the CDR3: TGCGCCAGCAGCTTGACAGGGTACGTGACCTACAATGAGCAGTTCTTC.

CDR3 residues: CASSPGGATSTEQYF. The CDR3 DNA reads as TGTGCCAGCAGTCCGGGGGGCGCCACTAGCACCGAGCAGTACTTC. The chain employs TRBV28 and TRBJ2-7; D may be TRBD2 (7 bases). The germline V gene has CDR1 MDHEN and CDR2 SYDVKM. The CDR3 contains 15 residues. Deletions cut 5 bases from V and 6 bases from J, with 20 bases between. Full variable domain (outside the CDR3, taken from reference TRBV28 and TRBJ2-7): DVKVTQSSRYLVKRTGEKVFLECVQDMDHENMFWYRQDPGLGLRLIYFSYDVKMKEKGDIPEGYSVSREKKERFSLILESASTNQTSMYLCASSPGGATSTEQYFGPGTRLTVT.

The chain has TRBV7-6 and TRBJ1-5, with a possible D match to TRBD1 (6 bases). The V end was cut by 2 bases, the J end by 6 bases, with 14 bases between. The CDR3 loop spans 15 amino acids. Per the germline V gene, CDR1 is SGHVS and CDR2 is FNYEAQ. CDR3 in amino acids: CASSLLGGALQPQHF. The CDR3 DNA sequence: TGTGCCAGCAGCTTATTGGGGGGGGCTCTTCAGCCCCAGCATTTT.

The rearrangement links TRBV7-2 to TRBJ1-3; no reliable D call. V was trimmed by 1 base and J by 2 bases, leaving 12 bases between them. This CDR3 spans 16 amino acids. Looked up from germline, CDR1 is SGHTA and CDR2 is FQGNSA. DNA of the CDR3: TGTGCCAGCAGCTTAGGTGCGCGGGGAGCTGGAAACACCATATATTTT. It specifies CASSLGARGAGNTIYF. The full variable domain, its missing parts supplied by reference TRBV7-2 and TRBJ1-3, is GAGVSQSPSNKVTEKGKDVELRCDPISGHTALYWYRQSLGQGLEFLIYFQGNSAPDKSGLPSDRFSAERTGGSVSTLTIQRTQQEDSAVYLCASSLGARGAGNTIYFGEGSWLTVV.